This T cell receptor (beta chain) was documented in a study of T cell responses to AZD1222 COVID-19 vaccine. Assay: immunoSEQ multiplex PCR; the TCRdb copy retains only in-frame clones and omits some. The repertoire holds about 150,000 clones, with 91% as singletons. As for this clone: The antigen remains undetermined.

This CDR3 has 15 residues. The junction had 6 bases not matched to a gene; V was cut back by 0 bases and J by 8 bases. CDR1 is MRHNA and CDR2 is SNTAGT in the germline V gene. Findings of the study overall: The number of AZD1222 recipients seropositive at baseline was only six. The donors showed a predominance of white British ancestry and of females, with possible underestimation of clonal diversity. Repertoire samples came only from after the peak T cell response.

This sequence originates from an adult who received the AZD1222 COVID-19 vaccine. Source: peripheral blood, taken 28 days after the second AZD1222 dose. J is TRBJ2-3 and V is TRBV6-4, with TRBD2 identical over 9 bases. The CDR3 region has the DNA TGTGCCAGCAGTGACTCGGCGGGAGGGGGATCTACGCAGTATTTT. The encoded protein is CASSDSAGGGSTQYF.